This T cell receptor (beta chain) was observed in a study of blood T cell repertoires in COVID-19. In the study overall: Samples came from the United States, Italy and Spain, spanning acute and convalescent COVID-19. Sources were T cells, B-cell-depleted T cells, or PBMCs; the material itself was cDNA or gDNA.

Source study methods: The assay estimated nucleated cells by amplifying reference gene primers. TCRdb keeps only in-frame clones here, not all; method: immunoSEQ multiplex PCR. That table is the source of V, J and clone size, and D and trimming were worked out from the DNA. Altogether some 230,000 clones are present, about 85% being singletons, with the ten largest covering about 0.93%. Germline values: CDR1 LGHDT, CDR2 YNNKEL (reference sequence). V lost 4 bases and J lost 1, with 8 bases in between. The CDR3 spans 15 residues. This TCR came from a man aged 40-49 years with acute or convalescent COVID-19. The chain is built from TRBV3-1 (or the pseudogene TRBV3-2) and TRBJ2-6; a weak D match, TRBD2 (6 bases). Sequencing was carried out using peripheral blood. Here the CDR3 reads CASSPGTSGANVLTF. In nucleotides, the CDR3 is TGTGCCAGCAGCCCTGGGACTTCTGGGGCCAACGTCCTGACTTTC.